The clone carrying this T cell receptor beta chain was seen a handful of times. What it recognizes is unknown. The data are from a study of T-cell memory formation after mild COVID-19. Turning to the study itself: TCR clusters were largely donor specific.

The study, taken as a whole, reports: Contracting clones from day 15 to 85 had balanced CD4/CD8; later expanders favoured CD4+. Of the contracting clones, CD4+ ones lay mainly in CM and EM, and CD8+ ones in EMRA. What remained unconfirmed was the SARS-CoV-2 specificity of second-wave clones peaking on day 37.

A single record per CDR3 protein comes from TCRdb applying MiXCR to the 5' RACE reads. Altogether under 600,000 distinct CDR3 sequences are present, about 22% being singletons, with the ten largest covering under 8.5%. The ends were cut back, 5 bases at V and 8 bases at J, with 16 bases in the middle. This CDR3 is built from 15 residues. The receptor was isolated from an adult woman who had mild COVID-19 (a few samples of this study predate the infection). Cell type and time point are not known. Sequenced: PBMCs or a T cell subset sorted from them (not recorded which). The gene calls are TRBV12-3 or TRBV12-4 and TRBJ1-6, with a weak D call TRBD1 (6 bases). The CDR3 nucleotides read TGTGCCAGCAGTGCGGGGGGCCCCTCCTATTCACCCCTCCACTTT. Its translation is CASSAGGPSYSPLHF.